The 20 T cell receptor beta chains presented below share a single source sample, sequenced in a study of response to subunit inactivated influenza vaccine. TCRdb reanalysed the RT-PCR reads using MiXCR and keeps one entry per CDR3 protein. The sample contains 610,000 or so distinct CDR3 sequences, 14% of which appear only once. The specimen comprised PBMCs from blood, sampled about 11 days after vaccination. The receptors derive from a man aged 50-60 years who received an inactivated influenza vaccine.

This clonotype was counted only a few times. The chain carries TRBV29-1 and TRBJ2-5; a weak D match, TRBD1 (6 bases). CDR1 SQVTM and CDR2 ANQGSEA come from the germline V gene. Trimming shortened V by 6 bases and J by 3 bases, and 17 bases separated the two germline ends. The CDR3 length is 14 residues. This CDR3 reads CSVGEQGGEETQYF. In nucleotides, the CDR3 is TGCAGCGTCGGGGAACAGGGTGGAGAAGAGACCCAGTACTTC.

This chain links TRBV5-8 with TRBJ2-7; TRBD1 matches at 8 bases. Germline values: CDR1 SGHTS, CDR2 YDEGEE. J was trimmed by 7 bases and V by 4 bases; bases with no gene match: 13. CDR3 length equals 15 residues. CDR3 loop: CASSLRTGYTREQYF. CDR3 in DNA: TGTGCCAGCAGCCTAAGGACAGGGTACACGAGGGAGCAGTACTTC.

The CDR3 DNA reads as TGTGCCAGCAGCTGGGGACGGCCGGAGAATGAGCAGTTCTTC. Its protein is CASSWGRPENEQFF. The rearrangement joins TRBV7-9 to TRBJ2-1; D possibly matches TRBD1 or TRBD2 (5 bases each). The length of the CDR3 is 14 residues. V lost 4 bases, J lost 7 bases, and 14 bases lay in between. Germline CDR1 reads SEHNR; CDR2 reads FQNEAQ (reference sequence). Drawing the rest from reference TRBV7-9 and TRBJ2-1, the complete variable domain is DTGVSQNPRHKITKRGQNVTFRCDPISEHNRLYWYRQTLGQGPEFLTYFQNEAQLEKSRLLSDRFSAERPKGSFSTLEIQRTEQGDSAMYLCASSWGRPENEQFFGPGTRLTVL.

The sample holds a few counts of this clonotype. The chain couples TRBV24-1 to TRBJ2-7; 8 nucleotides match TRBD1. Germline lookup yields CDR1 KGHDR and CDR2 SFDVKD. The V segment lost 3 bases and the J segment 6 bases; nucleotides outside the gene matches: 12. The CDR3 sequence is 16 residues long. CDR3 sequence: CATSDPRKTGESEQYF. CDR3 DNA sequence: TGTGCCACCAGTGATCCCCGAAAGACAGGGGAATCCGAGCAGTACTTC.

There are a few counts of this clonotype. The rearrangement joins TRBV4-3 to TRBJ2-1; no clear D gene. This CDR3 region has 16 residues. Germline loops: CDR1 LGHNA, CDR2 YSLEER. V lost 3 bases to trimming and J lost 0 bases, with 12 bases between them. This CDR3 reads CASSHPDQSSYNEQFF. CDR3 DNA sequence: TGCGCCAGCAGCCATCCGGACCAGAGCTCCTACAATGAGCAGTTCTTC.

This clonotype was seen only once. The DNA for the CDR3 is TGTGCCAGCAGCCAAGAAAGCCGGCGCGGGGCCAACGTCCTGACTTTC. This translates into CASSQESRRGANVLTF. The genes are TRBV4-2 and TRBJ2-6; no clear D. CDR1 and CDR2 from the germline V gene are LGHNA and YNFKEQ. V was cut by 0 bases and J by 4 bases, with 10 bases left in between. The CDR3 has 16 residues.

V and J are TRBV20-1 and TRBJ2-3; TRBD2 agrees at 14 bases. CDR1 DFQATT and CDR2 SNEGSKA come from the germline V gene (reference sequence). The CDR3 is 17 amino acids. J was trimmed by 0 bases and V by 1 base; bases with no gene match: 3. In DNA, the CDR3 is TGCAGTGCTAGAGCGGGACTAGCGGGAGAAAGCACAGATACGCAGTATTTT. This sequence encodes CSARAGLAGESTDTQYF.

The sample holds a few counts of this clonotype. V usage is TRBV11-1 and J usage is TRBJ2-5; 10 bases map to TRBD2. From germline, CDR1 is SGHAT and CDR2 FQDESV (reference sequence). V lost 4 bases to trimming and J lost 1 base; unmatched junction nucleotides: 15. The CDR3 covers 19 residues. The CDR3 DNA follows: TGTGCCAGCAGCTCAGACGGCGGTAGCGGGAGGACTATCCAAGAGACCCAGTACTTC. It yields the protein CASSSDGGSGRTIQETQYF. The full variable domain, in which reference TRBV11-1 and TRBJ2-5 provide the parts outside the CDR3, is EAEVAQSPRYKITEKSQAVAFWCDPISGHATLYWYRQILGQGPELLVQFQDESVVDDSQLPKDRFSAERLKGVDSTLKIQPAELGDSAMYLCASSSDGGSGRTIQETQYFGPGTRLLVL.

The genes are TRBV7-9 and TRBJ2-1; no clear D. This CDR3 has 14 amino acids. Germline CDR1 reads SEHNR; CDR2 reads FQNEAQ (reference sequence). V dropped 4 bases and J dropped 1 base, with 8 bases sitting between them. The CDR3 protein is CASSSDWSYNEQFF. The CDR3 DNA is TGTGCCAGCAGCTCAGACTGGTCCTACAATGAGCAGTTCTTC.

This clonotype was observed a handful of times. The V call is TRBV20-1, the J call TRBJ2-3; no definite D call. Trimming cost V 4 bases and J 2 bases, with 4 bases left between them. Germline CDR1 is DFQATT and CDR2 is SNEGSKA (reference sequence). This CDR3 spans 11 amino acids. In DNA form, the CDR3 reads TGCAGTGCTAACCCCACAGATACGCAGTATTTT. It encodes CSANPTDTQYF.

There are a few counts of this clonotype. The rearrangement joins TRBV6-5 to TRBJ1-1; TRBD1 matches at 9 bases. Germline assignment: CDR1 MNHEY and CDR2 SVGAGI. Trimming cost V 0 bases and J 6 bases; bases outside gene matches: 2. This CDR3 comprises 14 residues. CDR3 loop: CASSYSDRGPEAFF. The CDR3 DNA reads TGTGCCAGCAGTTACTCGGACAGGGGCCCTGAAGCTTTCTTT.

This rearrangement joins TRBV30 to TRBJ2-3; weak D call: TRBD2 (5 bases). The CDR3 spans 13 residues. Germline loops: CDR1 GTSNPN, CDR2 SVGIG (reference sequence). V shed 4 bases and J shed 6 bases, with 14 bases lying between them. CDR3 in amino acids: CAWTFEGFDTQYF. In nucleotides, the CDR3 is TGTGCCTGGACTTTTGAGGGATTTGATACGCAGTATTTT.

This clonotype has a count of ten or more. This rearrangement joins TRBV12-3 or TRBV12-4 to TRBJ2-5; the match to TRBD1 covers 7 bases. The CDR3 has 14 amino acids. The V and J ends lost 1 base and 5 bases, in that order; junction bases with no gene match: 4. The DNA of the CDR3 is TGTGCCAGCAGTTTAGGACAGGGTGAGGAGACCCAGTACTTC. Protein product: CASSLGQGEETQYF.

The table lists this clonotype with many counts. This chain links TRBV4-1 with TRBJ2-3, with D unresolved. There are 14 residues in the CDR3. Looked up from germline, CDR1 is MGHRA and CDR2 is YSYEKL. Trimming took off 0 bases at V and 0 bases at J, with 4 bases between the two ends. The CDR3 DNA sequence: TGCGCCAGCAGCCAAGAGCCGAGCACAGATACGCAGTATTTT. Protein sequence: CASSQEPSTDTQYF.

V is TRBV28 and J is TRBJ2-6; possible D gene TRBD1, 6 bases. Germline V gene lookup returns CDR1 MDHEN and CDR2 SYDVKM. V dropped 6 bases and J dropped 8 bases, with 14 bases sitting between them. This CDR3 has 14 amino acids. The CDR3 loop reads CASSLQGFTNVLTF. The CDR3 nucleotides are TGTGCCAGCAGCCTTCAGGGGTTCACCAACGTCCTGACTTTC. Full variable domain (remainder filled in from reference TRBV28 and TRBJ2-6): DVKVTQSSRYLVKRTGEKVFLECVQDMDHENMFWYRQDPGLGLRLIYFSYDVKMKEKGDIPEGYSVSREKKERFSLILESASTNQTSMYLCASSLQGFTNVLTFGAGSRLTVL.

This chain links TRBV18 with TRBJ2-7; a possible D gene is TRBD1 (6 bases). With 5 bases removed from V and 6 bases from J, the gap between germline ends came to 11 bases. Germline loops: CDR1 KGHSH, CDR2 LQKENI. The CDR3 covers 12 residues. The CDR3 coding sequence is TGTGCCAGCTCAGAGGGACAACTCGAGCAGTACTTC. It codes for CASSEGQLEQYF.

A few counts support this clonotype. The genes are TRBV7-9 and TRBJ2-3, with D unresolved. Trimming stripped 5 bases from V and 1 base from J, with 19 bases between. The CDR3 is made up of 17 amino acids. Germline CDR1 is SEHNR and CDR2 is FQNEAQ (reference sequence). In DNA form, the CDR3 reads TGTGCCAGCAGCACCCTAAGACCCAATCGTCGCACAGATACGCAGTATTTT. Residues: CASSTLRPNRRTDTQYF.

The CDR3 here is CAWSRAPDNYGYTF. The CDR3 nucleotides read TGTGCCTGGAGTCGGGCACCCGATAACTATGGCTACACCTTC. This chain joins TRBV30 and TRBJ1-2; no definite D call. Germline V gene data show CDR1 as GTSNPN and CDR2 as SVGIG (reference sequence). This CDR3 has 14 amino acids. Trimming took off 2 bases at V and 1 base at J, with 11 bases between the two ends.

This clonotype was detected only a few times. CDR3 DNA: TGTGCCAGCAGTTTAAACCCCACGGGGGGCACTGAAGCTTTCTTT. It encodes CASSLNPTGGTEAFF. The J gene is TRBJ1-1, the V gene TRBV12-3 or TRBV12-4; tentatively, D is TRBD1 (5 bases). The ends were cut back, 2 bases at V and 4 bases at J, with 14 bases in the middle. This CDR3 spans 15 amino acids.

The V gene is TRBV20-1, the J gene TRBJ1-5, with no clear D. The V end was cut by 0 bases, the J end by 3 bases, with 9 bases between. CDR3 size: 14 residues. Germline V gene sequence: CDR1 DFQATT, CDR2 SNEGSKA (reference sequence). For the CDR3, the DNA is TGCAGTGCTAGAGATTACAGTTACAATCAGCCCCAGCATTTT. Translating gives CSARDYSYNQPQHF.